This passage covers 31 T cell receptor beta chains from one sample sequenced in a study of cytomegalovirus exposure and HLA in healthy donors. Researchers ran the PCR with 60 Vbeta and 13 Jbeta primers. Some clones are missing from TCRdb's copy, which holds only in-frame ones; the method was immunoSEQ multiplex PCR. The sample includes over 95,000 clones, roughly 80% of them seen just once. Sequenced material: PBMCs. These receptors were taken from a female donor in good health and CMV-seronegative.

The J gene is TRBJ2-1, the V gene TRBV9; 7 bases agree with TRBD1. The germline V gene has CDR1 SGDLS and CDR2 YYNGEE. The CDR3 extends over 14 amino acids. Germline trimming cut 0 bases from V and 10 bases from J; bases unmatched to any gene: 7. CDR3 sequence: CASSVEWDSWEQFF. The CDR3 region has the DNA TGTGCCAGCAGCGTAGAGTGGGACAGTTGGGAGCAGTTCTTC.

This clone was seen once. The J gene is TRBJ1-1, the V gene TRBV7-9; the D gene is possibly TRBD1 (6 bases). The V gene lost 11 bases and the J gene lost 1 base, with 8 bases spanning the gap. Germline assignment: CDR1 SEHNR and CDR2 FQNEAQ (reference sequence). There are 11 residues in the CDR3. Here the CDR3 reads CAGQKNTEAFF. CDR3 DNA sequence: TGTGCCGGACAGAAGAACACTGAAGCTTTCTTT.

This clone has only a few counts. At one boundary the junction diverges from the germline segment, which might be a read error. The chain is built from TRBV4-1 and TRBJ1-1; D is uncertain. The CDR3 totals 13 residues. Germline CDR1 is MGHRA and CDR2 is YSYEKL. DNA of the CDR3: TGCGCCAGCAGCCAAGAAATCCAGACTGGAGCTTTCTTT. Protein: CASSQEIQTGAFF.

The J gene is TRBJ1-4, the V gene TRBV7-2; 9 bases match TRBD1. The CDR3 is 16 amino acids. In germline, CDR1 is SGHTA, CDR2 FQGNSA. V gave up 5 bases and J gave up 8 bases; unmatched junction bases: 12. The CDR3, as DNA: TGTGCCAGCAGCCCCTCCCGACAGGGGGGGAGCGAAAAACTGTTTTTT. Amino acid sequence: CASSPSRQGGSEKLFF.

V and J are TRBV10-3 and TRBJ1-3; 7 bases map to TRBD1. The V gene's germline CDR1 is ENHRY and CDR2 SYGVKD. The CDR3 is made up of 15 amino acids. Germline trimming cut 3 bases from V and 1 base from J; bases unmatched to any gene: 3. The CDR3 loop reads CAISDPTGSGNTIYF. The CDR3 nucleotides are TGTGCCATCAGTGACCCGACAGGGTCTGGAAACACCATATATTTT.

This chain joins TRBV2 and TRBJ1-5, with D perhaps TRBD1 (5 bases). CDR3 length equals 14 residues. Trimming shortened V by 7 bases and J by 2 bases, and 12 bases separated the two germline ends. The V gene's germline CDR1 is SNHLY and CDR2 FYNNEI. The CDR3 loop is CASKEGPGNQPQHF. CDR3 in DNA: TGTGCCAGCAAGGAGGGACCCGGCAATCAGCCCCAGCATTTT.

This clone was detected only a few times. The J gene is TRBJ2-7, the V gene TRBV7-2, with no clear D. There are 13 residues in the CDR3. V gave up 3 bases and J gave up 2 bases, with 8 bases separating them. Looked up from germline, CDR1 is SGHTA and CDR2 is FQGNSA. CDR3 region: CASSFYTTYEQYF. The CDR3 nucleotides are TGTGCCAGCAGCTTTTACACCACCTACGAGCAGTACTTC.

This chain uses TRBV10-3 with TRBJ1-2, with a possible D match to TRBD1 (5 bases). This CDR3 has 12 residues. The V and J ends lost 7 bases and 2 bases respectively, with 8 bases between them. The germline gives CDR1 ENHRY, CDR2 SYGVKD. The CDR3 here is CAINSGNYGYTF. Written as DNA, the CDR3 is TGTGCCATCAACTCAGGGAACTATGGCTACACCTTC.

The CDR3 sequence is CASSIAIAGHYNEQFF. The CDR3 nucleotides are TGTGCCAGTAGTATAGCCATAGCGGGGCACTACAATGAGCAGTTCTTC. This chain links TRBV19 with TRBJ2-1, with 8 bases fitting TRBD2. The trim removed 1 base at V and 3 bases at J, leaving 5 bases unmatched. The CDR3 is made up of 16 amino acids. Germline lookup yields CDR1 LNHDA and CDR2 SQIVND (reference sequence).

The chain links TRBV14 to TRBJ1-5, with 11 bases lining up with TRBD1. Germline V gives CDR1 SGHDN, CDR2 FVKESK. CDR3 size: 17 residues. V lost 1 base, J lost 6 bases, and 8 bases stayed unmatched. In nucleotides, the CDR3 is TGTGCCAGCAGCCAAGTGTACTGGGACAGGGGGGGTCAGCCCCAGCATTTT. This translates into CASSQVYWDRGGQPQHF.

The rearrangement links TRBV6-5 to TRBJ1-5; TRBD1 is a possible D gene (6 bases). Looked up from germline, CDR1 is MNHEY and CDR2 is SVGAGI. V dropped 6 bases and J dropped 4 bases, with 13 bases sitting between them. The CDR3 totals 14 residues. The CDR3 sequence: CASRQGRGNQPQHF. CDR3 in DNA: TGTGCCAGCAGACAGGGTAGGGGGAATCAGCCCCAGCATTTT.

The V and J genes are TRBV5-1 and TRBJ2-5, with a possible D match to TRBD1 (5 bases). Germline lookup yields CDR1 SGHRS and CDR2 YFSETQ. The CDR3 is 14 residues long. Trimming shortened V by 4 bases and J by 0 bases, and 10 bases separated the two germline ends. CDR3 sequence (DNA): TGCGCCAGCAGCCTAGGGGCGAACCAAGAGACCCAGTACTTC. This translates into CASSLGANQETQYF.

This sequence joins TRBV5-1 and TRBJ1-1; TRBD1 matches at 7 bases. Germline CDR1 reads SGHRS; CDR2 reads YFSETQ. V shed 0 bases and J 1 base; nucleotides not matched to a gene: 9. This CDR3 region has 17 residues. The chain's CDR3 is CASSLVGTGVTNTEAFF. Here the CDR3 DNA reads TGCGCCAGCAGCTTGGTAGGTACAGGGGTCACGAACACTGAAGCTTTCTTT.

The V gene is TRBV13, the J gene TRBJ2-3, with TRBD1 as a possible D gene (6 bases). There are 12 residues in the CDR3. CDR1 and CDR2 from the germline V gene are PRHDT and FYEKMQ (reference sequence). V gave up 5 bases and J gave up 6 bases, with 9 bases separating them. As DNA, the CDR3 is TGTGCCAGCAGCCCAGGGGCGGATACGCAGTATTTT. Translating it yields CASSPGADTQYF.

This chain connects TRBV9 to TRBJ1-1; a possible D gene is TRBD1 (6 bases). Trimming stripped 3 bases from V and 1 base from J, with 10 bases between. Germline-derived CDR1 and CDR2 are SGDLS and YYNGEE. The CDR3 has 14 residues. The CDR3 loop reads CASSAMTGNTEAFF. CDR3 nucleotide sequence: TGTGCCAGCAGCGCTATGACAGGGAACACTGAAGCTTTCTTT.

The chain is built from TRBV27 and TRBJ2-7; D might be TRBD2 (7 bases). This CDR3 is built from 14 residues. The germline gives CDR1 MNHEY, CDR2 SMNVEV (reference sequence). Trimming took off 6 bases at V and 2 bases at J, with 14 bases between the two ends. This CDR3 reads CASRHGGPAYEQYF. The CDR3 DNA follows: TGTGCCAGCAGACACGGGGGGCCGGCCTACGAGCAGTACTTC.

This clone has just a few counts. The chain employs TRBV6-5 and TRBJ1-6; 8 bases fit TRBD1. CDR3 length equals 16 residues. Germline lookup yields CDR1 MNHEY and CDR2 SVGAGI. The V segment lost 2 bases and the J segment 9 bases; nucleotides outside the gene matches: 9. The CDR3 DNA reads as TGTGCCAGCAGTTACCGTCAGGGACAGGCGTTTTCACCCCTCCACTTT. It yields the protein CASSYRQGQAFSPLHF.

The V and J genes are TRBV18 and TRBJ1-1, with a tentative D call TRBD1 (5 bases). Trimming cost V 7 bases and J 2 bases, with 11 bases left between them. This CDR3 is built from 13 residues. Germline V lookup: CDR1 KGHSH, CDR2 LQKENI. Here the CDR3 reads CASLRDSNTEAFF. CDR3 sequence (DNA): TGTGCCAGCTTGCGGGACTCCAACACTGAAGCTTTCTTT.

This clone appeared a single time. The rearrangement uses TRBV15 and TRBJ1-2; D is undetermined. This CDR3 comprises 13 residues. V was shortened by 5 bases and J by 2 bases, with 9 bases between the two germline ends. The germline gives CDR1 LNHNV, CDR2 YYDKDF (reference sequence). This CDR3 reads CATSAGNNYGYTF. CDR3 DNA sequence: TGTGCCACCAGCGCGGGAAACAACTATGGCTACACCTTC. Full variable domain (rest looked up from reference TRBV15 and TRBJ1-2): DAMVIQNPRYQVTQFGKPVTLSCSQTLNHNVMYWYQQKSSQAPKLLFHYYDKDFNNEADTPDNFQSRRPNTSFCFLDIRSPGLGDTAMYLCATSAGNNYGYTFGSGTRLTVV.

The V call is TRBV20-1, the J call TRBJ1-1, with D unclear. Germline CDR1 is DFQATT and CDR2 is SNEGSKA (reference sequence). V lost 4 bases to trimming and J lost 6 bases, with 9 bases between them. This CDR3 region has 11 residues. The CDR3 loop reads CSATLTPEAFF. In DNA form, the CDR3 reads TGCAGTGCTACCCTCACTCCTGAAGCTTTCTTT.

The V and J genes are TRBV7-9 and TRBJ2-3, with TRBD1 matching over 10 bases. The CDR3 totals 16 residues. Losses at the gene ends were 5 bases for V and 2 bases for J; bases not matched to a gene: 7. In germline, CDR1 is SEHNR, CDR2 FQNEAQ (reference sequence). The CDR3 reads CASSTGTGENTDTQYF. In DNA, the CDR3 is TGTGCCAGCAGCACCGGGACAGGGGAAAACACAGATACGCAGTATTTT.

This chain joins TRBV19 and TRBJ2-4, with D possibly TRBD1 on 6 matching bases. V was shortened by 2 bases and J by 0 bases, with 17 bases between the two germline ends. Germline lookup yields CDR1 LNHDA and CDR2 SQIVND (reference sequence). There are 18 residues in the CDR3. CDR3: CASSIRGREILAKNIQYF. CDR3 in DNA: TGTGCCAGTAGTATAAGGGGGAGAGAAATACTAGCCAAAAACATTCAGTACTTC. Variable domain in full (rest from reference TRBV19 and TRBJ2-4): DGGITQSPKYLFRKEGQNVTLSCEQNLNHDAMYWYRQDPGQGLRLIYYSQIVNDFQKGDIAEGYSVSREKKESFPLTVTSAQKNPTAFYLCASSIRGREILAKNIQYFGAGTRLSVL.

J is TRBJ2-2 and V is TRBV11-2; 11 positions match TRBD2. Germline V gene data show CDR1 as SGHAT and CDR2 as FQNNGV. V lost 5 bases, J lost 7 bases, and 6 bases stayed unmatched. This CDR3 has 15 residues. The CDR3 region has the DNA TGTGCCAGCAGCGGGACTAGCGGCCCAATCGGGGAGCTGTTTTTT. Residues: CASSGTSGPIGELFF. The full variable domain, rest sourced from reference TRBV11-2 and TRBJ2-2, is EAGVAQSPRYKIIEKRQSVAFWCNPISGHATLYWYQQILGQGPKLLIQFQNNGVVDDSQLPKDRFSAERLKGVDSTLKIQPAKLEDSAVYLCASSGTSGPIGELFFGEGSRLTVL.

This chain uses TRBV6-1 with TRBJ2-7; 8 bases align to TRBD1. The junction had 11 bases not matched to a gene; V was cut back by 6 bases and J by 4 bases. The CDR3 covers 15 residues. Germline assignment: CDR1 MNHNS and CDR2 SASEGT. The CDR3 protein is CASRIERQGRYEQYF. The DNA for the CDR3 is TGTGCCAGCAGAATCGAGCGACAGGGGAGGTACGAGCAGTACTTC.

This chain uses TRBV7-9 with TRBJ2-5; 8 bases line up with TRBD1. The better agreement between TRBJ2-7 and the DNA end casts doubt on the J call. The germline gives CDR1 SEHNR, CDR2 FQNEAQ (reference sequence). There are 15 residues in the CDR3. The CDR3 bases are TGTGCCAGCAGCCCACTGACAGGGGAGTCCTACGAGCAGTACTTC. Its protein is CASSPLTGESYEQYF.

In this sample, this clone turned up a few times. This rearrangement joins TRBV10-2 to TRBJ2-7; D unresolved. V gave up 4 bases and J gave up 5 bases, with 6 bases separating them. This CDR3 comprises 11 residues. Looked up from germline, CDR1 is WSHSY and CDR2 is SAAADI. As DNA, the CDR3 is TGCGCCAGCAGTGCCCAGGACGAGCAGTACTTC. Translation gives CASSAQDEQYF.

This clone occurred once. The chain combines TRBV18 with TRBJ2-7; the D gene is possibly TRBD2 (5 bases). Trimming removed 2 bases from V and 3 bases from J, with 5 bases in between. This CDR3 has 12 amino acids. The germline V gene has CDR1 KGHSH and CDR2 LQKENI. The CDR3, as DNA: TGTGCCAGCTCACCAGGACTCTACGAGCAGTACTTC. It yields the protein CASSPGLYEQYF.

The J gene is TRBJ2-1, the V gene TRBV9; D unclear. This CDR3 contains 15 residues. Between the trimmed V and J ends, which lost 4 bases and 3 bases, there was a span of 14 bases. Germline values: CDR1 SGDLS, CDR2 YYNGEE. CDR3 sequence reads: CASSPGPLIYNEQFF. In nucleotides, the CDR3 is TGTGCCAGCAGCCCTGGCCCCCTTATCTACAATGAGCAGTTCTTC.

This sequence joins TRBV4-2 and TRBJ2-2; TRBD2 matches at 9 bases. This CDR3 is built from 16 residues. Germline V gene lookup returns CDR1 LGHNA and CDR2 YNFKEQ. The junction had 11 bases not matched to a gene; V was cut back by 4 bases and J by 8 bases. DNA for the CDR3: TGTGCCAGCAGCCCCCGTTCTGGCGGGGGGGTTGGGGAGCTGTTTTTT. Translated: CASSPRSGGGVGELFF.

The V and J genes are TRBV29-1 and TRBJ1-2; no reliable D call. The length of the CDR3 is 9 residues. Germline lookup yields CDR1 SQVTM and CDR2 ANQGSEA. Trimming shortened V by 3 bases and J by 8 bases, and 4 bases separated the two germline ends. The CDR3 here is CSVDEGYTF. DNA of the CDR3: TGCAGCGTTGATGAGGGCTACACCTTC.

The V gene is TRBV28, the J gene TRBJ1-4, with TRBD1 matching over 8 bases. Germline V lookup: CDR1 MDHEN, CDR2 SYDVKM. Trimming at V came to 9 bases and at J to 8 bases, leaving 11 bases not matched to a gene. The CDR3 length is 14 residues. CDR3 protein: CASTPGTGVEKLFF. DNA for the CDR3: TGTGCCAGTACTCCCGGGACAGGAGTGGAAAAACTGTTTTTT.